Each of the 13 T cell receptor beta chains below was sequenced from the same sample in a study of shared clonotypes between healthy human individuals. The data were produced by immunoSEQ multiplex PCR, yet TCRdb's version contains in-frame clones alone and is incomplete. The sample includes hundreds of thousands of clones, about 96% of them seen just once. The specimen was naive CD4+ T cells sorted from blood. This sample's subset: CD45RA+ positively selected. The origin of the receptors is a young woman in good health.

CDR3 DNA sequence: TGTGCCAGCTGGGAGGGAGGACAGGGCTACGAGCAGTACTTC. Protein sequence: CASWEGGQGYEQYF. The chain links TRBV28 to TRBJ2-7, with D perhaps TRBD1 (8 bases). Trimming stripped 8 bases from V and 3 bases from J, with 17 bases between. CDR3 length equals 14 residues. The germline V gene encodes CDR1 MDHEN and CDR2 SYDVKM. Full variable domain (remainder filled in from reference TRBV28 and TRBJ2-7): DVKVTQSSRYLVKRTGEKVFLECVQDMDHENMFWYRQDPGLGLRLIYFSYDVKMKEKGDIPEGYSVSREKKERFSLILESASTNQTSMYLCASWEGGQGYEQYFGPGTRLTVT.

The rearrangement joins TRBV10-2 to TRBJ2-3; D not certain. Germline CDR1 and CDR2: WSHSY and SAAADI. The CDR3 length is 12 residues. V was clipped by 4 bases and J by 6 bases, with 8 bases between them. Here the CDR3 reads CASSVGGDTQYF. The CDR3 DNA is TGCGCCAGCAGTGTTGGTGGGGATACGCAGTATTTT.

V is TRBV5-1 and J is TRBJ1-1; a possible D gene is TRBD1 (6 bases). In germline, CDR1 is SGHRS, CDR2 YFSETQ. The ends were cut back, 6 bases at V and 1 base at J, with 10 bases in the middle. The CDR3 length is 13 residues. Here the CDR3 reads CASKPGQNTEAFF. The DNA for the CDR3 is TGCGCCAGCAAACCGGGACAGAACACTGAAGCTTTCTTT.

The genes are TRBV5-6 and TRBJ2-6; TRBD1 is a possible D gene (6 bases). Per germline, CDR1 SGHDT and CDR2 YYEEEE. CDR3 length equals 18 residues. Deletions cut 3 bases from V and 0 bases from J, with 16 bases between. CDR3 sequence reads: CASSSLGQRYSGANVLTF. For the CDR3, the DNA is TGTGCCAGCAGCTCCCTGGGACAACGGTACTCTGGGGCCAACGTCCTGACTTTC.

This chain uses TRBV28 with TRBJ2-5; D might be TRBD2 (6 bases). The V end was cut by 5 bases, the J end by 2 bases, with 12 bases between. The CDR3 totals 14 residues. Germline V CDR1 and CDR2: MDHEN, SYDVKM. The CDR3 loop reads CASSRVRGQETQYF. CDR3 sequence (DNA): TGTGCCAGCAGTAGGGTGCGGGGACAAGAGACCCAGTACTTC.

The genes are TRBV29-1 and TRBJ2-2, with D perhaps being TRBD1 or TRBD2 (5 bases each). This CDR3 region has 13 residues. The germline CDR1 and CDR2 sequences are SQVTM and ANQGSEA. V gave up 7 bases and J gave up 6 bases, with 15 bases separating them. CDR3 in amino acids: CSAMVGTSGELFF. DNA for the CDR3: TGCAGCGCTATGGTTGGGACGTCCGGGGAGCTGTTTTTT.

This rearrangement joins TRBV14 to TRBJ2-1, with 10 bases that match TRBD2. J lost 2 bases, V lost 4 bases, and 2 bases had no gene match. This CDR3 is 15 amino acids long. The germline CDR1 and CDR2 sequences are SGHDN and FVKESK. The CDR3 DNA is TGTGCCAGCAGCCCGGGGACTAGCGCCTACAATGAGCAGTTCTTC. Protein sequence: CASSPGTSAYNEQFF.

This chain links TRBV11-2 with TRBJ1-1; a possible D gene is TRBD1 (6 bases). Trimming pared 0 bases from V and 12 bases from J, leaving 17 bases between. Germline assignment: CDR1 SGHAT and CDR2 FQNNGV. This CDR3 is 14 amino acids long. CDR3 nucleotides: TGTGCCAGCAGCTTAGATCGGGGGGGGCTCCGTACTTTCTTT. Protein sequence: CASSLDRGGLRTFF.

The gene calls are TRBV1 and TRBJ1-2. TRBV1 is termed a pseudogene. The CDR3 has 14 amino acids. In DNA, the CDR3 is TGCACCAGCAGCCTCGAAGCTCCGCGTGGGGGCTACACCTTC. This codes for CTSSLEAPRGGYTF.

The genes are TRBV7-9 and TRBJ2-5; a possible D gene is TRBD1 (5 bases). The germline V and J ends were trimmed by 1 base and 5 bases, with 11 bases remaining between them. The germline V gene encodes CDR1 SEHNR and CDR2 FQNEAQ (reference sequence). CDR3 length: 14 amino acids. CDR3 DNA sequence: TGTGCCAGCAGCTTAGGCCTAGGGGCGGAGACCCAGTACTTC. Residues: CASSLGLGAETQYF.

The V and J genes are TRBV7-9 and TRBJ2-5; D is possibly TRBD2 (6 bases). The J call may not be correct, given that the DNA end is closer to TRBJ2-7. The length of the CDR3 is 14 residues. The germline gives CDR1 SEHNR, CDR2 FQNEAQ (reference sequence). The CDR3 nucleotides read TGTGCCAGCAGCTTAGAACTATCGGGAGCCGAGCAGTACTTC. Residues: CASSLELSGAEQYF.

CDR3 protein: CASSPPRGGYSNSPLHF. The CDR3 DNA reads TGTGCCAGCAGCCCCCCGCGGGGAGGATATAGTAATTCACCCCTCCACTTT. The chain recombines TRBV28 with TRBJ1-6; no clear D gene. The CDR3 is 17 amino acids. Looked up from germline, CDR1 is MDHEN and CDR2 is SYDVKM. Trimming removed 6 bases at V and 6 bases at J, with 21 bases between.

The chain employs TRBV18 and TRBJ2-3; 7 nucleotides align to TRBD1. Looked up from germline, CDR1 is KGHSH and CDR2 is LQKENI. J lost 2 bases, V lost 3 bases, and 8 bases had no gene match. The CDR3 is made up of 16 amino acids. The DNA for the CDR3 is TGTGCCAGCTCACCCCAAATGGGACAGAACACAGATACGCAGTATTTT. This translates into CASSPQMGQNTDTQYF.